This paragraph reports one TCR beta chain. This sample is drawn from a study of blood T cell repertoires in COVID-19. Study summary: Italy, Spain and the United States were the sources of the convalescent and acute COVID-19 samples. T cells, B-cell-depleted T cells, or PBMCs supplied cDNA or gDNA.

The V and J ends lost 1 base and 5 bases respectively, with 11 bases between them. This CDR3 has 14 amino acids. Germline V CDR1 and CDR2: MNHNS, SASEGT. In the authors' methods: Using reference gene primer amplification, nucleated cell counts were estimated. Repertoires were generated with immunoSEQ multiplex PCR, while TCRdb's copy carries only in-frame clones and drops some. V and J calls and clone size follow that table, whereas D and trimming were derived from the DNA. The sample gives about 15,000 clones, about 90% of which show up once; around 3.3% is in the top ten. This TCR derives from a human donor in a cohort sampled during active COVID-19. The sample comprised peripheral blood. This rearrangement joins TRBV6-1 to TRBJ1-2; the D gene is possibly TRBD1 (6 bases). CDR3 amino acids: CASSEDRARYGYTF. Here the CDR3 DNA reads TGTGCCAGCAGTGAAGACAGGGCCCGTTATGGCTACACCTTC.